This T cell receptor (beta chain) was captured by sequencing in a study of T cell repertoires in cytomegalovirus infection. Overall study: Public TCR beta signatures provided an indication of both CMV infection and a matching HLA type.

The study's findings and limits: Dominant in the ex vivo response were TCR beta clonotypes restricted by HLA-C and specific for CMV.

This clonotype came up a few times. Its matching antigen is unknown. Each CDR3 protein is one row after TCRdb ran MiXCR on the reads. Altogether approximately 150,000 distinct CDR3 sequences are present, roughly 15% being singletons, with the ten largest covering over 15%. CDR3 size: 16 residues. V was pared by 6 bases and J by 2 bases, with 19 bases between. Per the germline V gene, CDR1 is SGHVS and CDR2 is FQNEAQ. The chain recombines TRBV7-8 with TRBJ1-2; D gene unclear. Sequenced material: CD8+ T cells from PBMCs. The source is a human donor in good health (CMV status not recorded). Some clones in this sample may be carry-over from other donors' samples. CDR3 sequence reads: CASSLLAGSRNYGYTF. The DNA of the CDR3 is TGTGCCAGCAGTTTACTGGCCGGGAGCCGCAACTATGGCTACACCTTC.